This T cell receptor beta chain was captured by sequencing in a study of blood T cells in healthy people across ages. A J-beta primer mix and a sample-barcoded 5' primer were used in a second PCR of roughly 7 to 12 cycles. Using its own MiXCR run on the 5' RACE reads, TCRdb lists one record per CDR3 protein. The profile shows 600,000 to 850,000 distinct CDR3 sequences, roughly 41% of them singletons. V was pared by 8 bases and J by 1 base, with 11 bases of the junction left unmatched. Germline CDR1 and CDR2: MDHEN and SYDVKM. The CDR3 spans 16 residues. This chain uses TRBV28 with TRBJ2-3, with TRBD1 identical over 8 bases. The sequencing input was blood. This TCR was sampled from a woman aged 55-75 years in good health. For the CDR3, the DNA is TGTGCCAGCGCCCCCGACAGGGGAGGAGGCACAGATACGCAGTATTTT. It is translated as CASAPDRGGGTDTQYF. Full variable domain (rest looked up from reference TRBV28 and TRBJ2-3): DVKVTQSSRYLVKRTGEKVFLECVQDMDHENMFWYRQDPGLGLRLIYFSYDVKMKEKGDIPEGYSVSREKKERFSLILESASTNQTSMYLCASAPDRGGGTDTQYFGPGTRLTVL.